The present TCR beta chain was sequenced within a study of T cells in Graves' hyperthyroidism and ophthalmopathy (dated by TCRdb to about 2019). Turning to the overall study: Peripheral blood was collected at initial diagnosis, before any treatment. A discovery cohort of roughly 100 patients, approximately 44 with Graves' ophthalmopathy and approximately 55 with stable Graves' hyperthyroidism, was used to find distinguishing TCR V-J signatures. Prospective prediction of ophthalmopathy was tested in an independent validation cohort consisting of roughly 19 hyperthyroidism patients and approximately 16 patients who later progressed to ophthalmopathy. The 95 to 100 discovery patients were randomly divided into training and test sets at a 7:3 ratio. The study also compared thyroid tissue and blood T-cell repertoires from about six Graves' hyperthyroidism patients. After sampling, hyperthyroidism patients received methimazole starting at 30 mg daily, and ophthalmopathy patients received high-dose intravenous methylprednisolone. TCR Vbeta CDR3 sequencing of 130 to 150 peripheral blood samples (43 ophthalmopathy, roughly 72 hyperthyroidism and approximately 17 progressor patients) is reported in the paper. Paper-wide results and their limitations: Most expanded thyroid clonotypes (frequency above 0.001) were also found in blood, which suggests that blood repertoires may mirror thyroid immune responses. During validation, the model predicted progression to ophthalmopathy a median of around six months ahead of onset, with 60% to 71% sensitivity and about 75% specificity. Ophthalmopathy was separated from stable hyperthyroidism by a 13 V-J signature model, with approximately 89% sensitivity and about 84% specificity obtained in cross-validation and 80%/75% obtained in testing. Sample size was not statistically predetermined, and blinding of investigators to group allocation was not performed.

This clonotype came up many times. No cognate antigen has been identified for it. No much larger clone exists at a distance of one base, and base qualities are not known. The CDR3 has 15 amino acids, counting the end cysteine and phenylalanine. Only the CDR3 part of the read is kept: 45 bases, read in frame from the first base. The V end gives up 4 bases and the J end 7 bases, leaving 13 bases in the junction not matched to a gene. The germline V gene (reference sequence) specifies DFQATT as CDR1 and SNEGSKA as CDR2. Stable Graves' hyperthyroidism was defined as no progression to ophthalmopathy during 18 months of follow-up. The hyperthyroidism patients were between 18 and 65 years old and newly diagnosed, with a disease duration of less than 2 months. Patients with uncontrolled infections, other autoimmune diseases, pregnancy or lactation were excluded. Clinical symptoms, serum thyroxine and TRAb, thyroid ultrasound, and orbital computed tomography formed the basis for the diagnoses. PBMCs were separated from under 12 ml of fresh peripheral blood using Ficoll-Paque density gradient centrifugation. Total RNA was extracted with Trizol reagent, and quality was checked on an Agilent 2100 Bioanalyzer.

The TCR beta CDR3 regions were amplified from RNA transcripts. The TCR CDR3 was subjected to a first round of RT-PCR using the HTBI primer set and the Qiagen OneStep RT-PCR kit. The libraries were constructed in a second round of multiplex PCR and then size-selected and purified. Libraries were sequenced paired-end with 100 bp reads on an Illumina HiSeq2000. The study's own analysis went as follows. SOAPnuke was used to process the raw data, removing reads that contained adapters or uncalled bases, had a mean Phred below 15, or lacked an exact match to the constant primer or identifier. High-quality paired reads were merged using COPE v1.2.5, and each unique nucleotide sequence was defined as a clonotype. MiTCR v1.1 was used to align the clonotypes against IMGT TRBV, TRBD and TRBJ reference segments. Analysis was restricted to V-J combinations with a frequency above 0.0001, which covered 99.2% of repertoires. A TCS score was defined as the ratio between F50 (clonal expansion) and ExV (chaos), using BLOSUM62-based TCRdist between CDR3 peptides within each V-J. Welch's t-statistics and random forest reduced 500 to 550 V-J features to 13, which were used in a naive Bayes classifier (R e1071). TCRdb took the public reads, trimmed them with fastp at Q25, ran MiXCR for clone calling and kept in-frame beta chains. Each CDR3 protein appears once, grouped with its most common genes and DNA. The V and J calls were determined by TCRdb, not by the authors. The sample yields hundreds of thousands of distinct CDR3 sequences; 14% were counted once. The ten largest clones take up roughly 10% of the sample.

The chain is encoded by TRBV20-1 joined to TRBJ2-4, with 7 bases in between that match TRBD1. Sequenced material: blood. This TCR was recovered from a woman aged 18-29 years with Graves' hyperthyroidism. The DNA is as follows: TGCAGTGCTACTTCGTTGGACAGGACGACGAACATTCAGTACTTC. This is translated as CSATSLDRTTNIQYF.